Listed here is a single TCR beta chain. The sample is drawn from a study of PD-L1 blockade in urothelial cancer. The wider study: Blood was subjected to analysis at 3 weeks (second dose) and 6 weeks following treatment start. T cell content in blood samples showed a median of about 150,000.

Time point of the sample: pretreatment peripheral blood. From germline, CDR1 is GTSNPN and CDR2 SVGIG (reference sequence). The germline V and J ends were trimmed by 5 bases and 5 bases, with 15 bases remaining between them. The CDR3 extends over 13 amino acids. Profiling relied on immunoSEQ multiplex PCR, and the TCRdb table lists in-frame clones only, not all of them. The sample holds about 85,000 clones; more than 70% are singletons and the top ten take approximately 14%. This rearrangement joins TRBV30 to TRBJ2-5, with D possibly TRBD2 on 6 matching bases. This specimen was PBMCs, taken around atezolizumab (anti-PD-L1) treatment. The origin of this receptor is a man between 60 and 70 years old with urothelial cancer. CDR3 DNA sequence: TGTGCCTGGGAGGGGCGCGGGGCGGAGACCCAGTACTTC. Translating it yields CAWEGRGAETQYF.